These 29 T cell receptor beta chains came from one sample sequenced in a study of OX40 agonist ivuxolimab in advanced cancers. Libraries were made using the immunoSEQ multiplex PCR assay. Drawn from immuneACCESS, this table holds only the in-frame rearrangements with V and J called that TCRdb kept. Clones are partly lost; checked studies trace under half to an unresolved V gene and leave the rest unexplained. The sample table records fewer than 100,000 clones; roughly 90% of these occur just once. In total, the top ten clones hold over 8% of the sample. Sample: CD4+ or CD8+ T cells sorted from blood, taken in a trial of the OX40 agonist ivuxolimab. The receptors derive from an adult with an advanced solid tumor such as melanoma, head and neck, liver or kidney cancer.

This clone was seen only once. The chain couples TRBV19 to TRBJ2-3; possible D gene TRBD1, 7 bases. Germline assignment: CDR1 LNHDA and CDR2 SQIVND (reference sequence). The CDR3 is made up of 15 amino acids. Trimming shortened V by 5 bases and J by 5 bases, and 17 bases separated the two germline ends. The CDR3 coding sequence is TGTGCCAGTAGTCCTGACAGGGAAGCGGGAGATACGCAGTATTTT. Translated: CASSPDREAGDTQYF.

The chain combines TRBV5-6 with TRBJ2-7; D ambiguous. With 4 bases removed from V and 5 bases from J, the gap between germline ends came to 10 bases. Germline CDR1 SGHDT, CDR2 YYEEEE. CDR3 size: 12 residues. The CDR3 protein is CASSLIADEQYF. The CDR3 coding sequence is TGTGCCAGCAGCCTAATCGCGGACGAGCAGTACTTC.

V is TRBV7-3 and J is TRBJ2-1, with D possibly being TRBD2 (5 bases). Trimming stripped 5 bases from V and 5 bases from J, with 10 bases between. Looked up from germline, CDR1 is SGHTA and CDR2 is FQGTGA. CDR3 size: 13 residues. CDR3 region: CASSLGLDNEQFF. Here the CDR3 DNA reads TGTGCCAGCAGCCTAGGACTTGACAATGAGCAGTTCTTC.

The J gene is TRBJ2-7, the V gene TRBV10-2; D remains unclear. Trimming took 4 bases from V and 3 from J, leaving 4 bases between them. Germline V gene lookup returns CDR1 WSHSY and CDR2 SAAADI. The CDR3 has 11 amino acids. The CDR3 sequence: CASSVNYEQYF. As DNA, the CDR3 is TGCGCCAGCAGTGTGAACTACGAGCAGTACTTC.

The chain has TRBV2 and TRBJ2-7; TRBD2 agrees at 11 bases. J was trimmed by 4 bases and V by 6 bases; bases with no gene match: 5. CDR1 is SNHLY and CDR2 is FYNNEI in the germline V gene. The CDR3 extends over 14 amino acids. This CDR3 is CASSRLAGTYEQYF. CDR3 DNA: TGTGCCAGCAGCCGACTAGCGGGGACTTACGAGCAGTACTTC.

V and J are TRBV6-6 and TRBJ2-1; 9 bases are shared with TRBD1. The germline gives CDR1 MNHNY, CDR2 SVGAGI (reference sequence). The CDR3 has 13 residues. V trimming: 6 bases; J trimming: 8 bases; junction bases outside the gene matches: 5. DNA of the CDR3: TGTGCCAGCAGGCCACAGGGGGCCTATGAGCAGTTCTTC. Translating it yields CASRPQGAYEQFF.

V is TRBV6-6 and J is TRBJ2-3; no firm D call. V was shortened by 1 base and J by 6 bases, with 5 bases between the two germline ends. There are 12 residues in the CDR3. In germline, CDR1 is MNHNY, CDR2 SVGAGI (reference sequence). The CDR3 reads CASSYYGDTQYF. The CDR3 bases are TGTGCCAGCAGTTACTATGGGGATACGCAGTATTTT.

The V gene is TRBV11-3, the J gene TRBJ2-7, with 7 positions matching TRBD2. Germline V gene sequence: CDR1 SGHNT, CDR2 YENEEA. J was trimmed by 5 bases and V by 5 bases; bases with no gene match: 12. The CDR3 runs to 15 residues. Written as DNA, the CDR3 is TGTGCCAGCAGCCACGGACTAGTGGTTTATAACGAGCAGTACTTC. It specifies CASSHGLVVYNEQYF.

The chain joins TRBV18 to TRBJ2-1; a weak D match, TRBD2 (5 bases). Per germline, CDR1 KGHSH and CDR2 LQKENI. With 2 bases removed from V and 9 bases from J, the gap between germline ends came to 17 bases. The length of the CDR3 is 15 residues. CDR3 nucleotides: TGTGCCAGCTCACCAGTCCGGGGATCTTATCCTGAGCAGTTCTTC. It translates to CASSPVRGSYPEQFF. The variable domain in full, with the rest retrieved from reference TRBV18 and TRBJ2-1, is NAGVMQNPRHLVRRRGQEARLRCSPMKGHSHVYWYRQLPEEGLKFMVYLQKENIIDESGMPKERFSAEFPKEGPSILRIQQVVRGDSAAYFCASSPVRGSYPEQFFGPGTRLTVL.

In its sample, this clone was seen once. The V gene is TRBV11-2, the J gene TRBJ1-4, with D unresolved. V was clipped by 5 bases and J by 10 bases, with 11 bases between them. Germline CDR1 SGHAT, CDR2 FQNNGV. This CDR3 has 12 amino acids. For the CDR3, the DNA is TGTGCCAGCAGCCCCGGGTCCTTAAAACTGTTTTTT. Protein sequence: CASSPGSLKLFF.

The chain is built from TRBV5-1 and TRBJ1-3; tentative D call: TRBD1 (5 bases). V shed 0 bases and J shed 6 bases, with 7 bases lying between them. CDR1 SGHRS and CDR2 YFSETQ come from the germline V gene. The CDR3 spans 13 residues. The CDR3, as DNA: TGCGCCAGCAGCTTGGAAGGGACAAACACCATATATTTT. Translation gives CASSLEGTNTIYF. The whole variable domain, remainder taken from reference TRBV5-1 and TRBJ1-3, is KAGVTQTPRYLIKTRGQQVTLSCSPISGHRSVSWYQQTPGQGLQFLFEYFSETQRNKGNFPGRFSGRQFSNSRSEMNVSTLELGDSALYLCASSLEGTNTIYFGEGSWLTVV.

The chain recombines TRBV6-5 with TRBJ2-5, with D perhaps given as TRBD1 or TRBD2 (5 bases each). The DNA matches TRBJ2-7 better at its end, which makes the J call doubtful. Germline CDR1 reads MNHEY; CDR2 reads SVGAGI. The CDR3 is 13 amino acids. The CDR3 coding sequence is TGTGCCAGCAGCCGGGACCCACGATACGAGCAGTACTTC. Translated: CASSRDPRYEQYF.

The chain joins TRBV5-1 to TRBJ2-5; 7 bases match TRBD2. Unmatched junction bases numbered 10, after V lost 5 bases and J lost 3 bases. Germline-derived CDR1 and CDR2 are SGHRS and YFSETQ. CDR3 size: 15 residues. DNA of the CDR3: TGCGCCAGCAGAAGGGTTATGGCGGGAGAAGAGACCCAGTACTTC. Its translation: CASRRVMAGEETQYF.

The chain links TRBV28 to TRBJ1-1, with D perhaps matching TRBD1 (6 bases). The germline V gene encodes CDR1 MDHEN and CDR2 SYDVKM. CDR3 length: 12 amino acids. The V end lost 7 bases, the J end lost 11 bases, and 17 bases lay between the germline ends. This CDR3 is CASITPTGSAFF. CDR3 in DNA: TGTGCCAGCATAACACCCACAGGGTCGGCTTTCTTT.

This rearrangement joins TRBV7-2 to TRBJ1-4, with D possibly being TRBD1 (6 bases). Trimming removed 5 bases from V and 5 bases from J, with 12 bases in between. This CDR3 spans 14 amino acids. Germline V gene data show CDR1 as SGHTA and CDR2 as FQGNSA. CDR3 in amino acids: CASSPDSQNEKLFF. CDR3 nucleotides: TGTGCCAGCAGCCCGGACAGCCAAAATGAAAAACTGTTTTTT.

The chain recombines TRBV28 with TRBJ2-5, with D maybe TRBD1 (6 bases). CDR1 MDHEN and CDR2 SYDVKM come from the germline V gene. This CDR3 region has 14 residues. Trimming took off 6 bases at V and 4 bases at J, with 15 bases between the two ends. The CDR3 spells CASSSGTTRETQYF. DNA of the CDR3: TGTGCCAGCAGCTCCGGGACAACCAGAGAGACCCAGTACTTC.

The chain employs TRBV7-9 and TRBJ2-4; tentative D call: TRBD1 (6 bases). V was pared by 5 bases and J by 4 bases, with 15 bases between. Germline CDR1 SEHNR, CDR2 FQNEAQ (reference sequence). This CDR3 comprises 15 residues. CDR3 protein: CASSRWTGQKNIQYF. In nucleotides, the CDR3 is TGTGCCAGCAGCCGCTGGACCGGACAGAAAAACATTCAGTACTTC.

The V and J genes are TRBV27 and TRBJ1-1; possibly TRBD1 for D (5 bases). CDR3 length: 11 amino acids. Trimming cost V 6 bases and J 4 bases, with 6 bases left between them. Germline assignment: CDR1 MNHEY and CDR2 SMNVEV (reference sequence). CDR3 in amino acids: CASSGGTEAFF. The CDR3 DNA reads TGTGCCAGCAGCGGGGGCACTGAAGCTTTCTTT.

The chain uses TRBV6-6 and TRBJ2-1; possible D gene TRBD1, 5 bases. This CDR3 has 15 residues. The V gene lost 5 bases and the J gene lost 3 bases, with 14 bases spanning the gap. The germline V gene has CDR1 MNHNY and CDR2 SVGAGI (reference sequence). This chain's CDR3 is CASSPQGTLYNEQFF. CDR3 DNA: TGTGCCAGCAGTCCTCAGGGAACCCTCTACAATGAGCAGTTCTTC.

The V gene is TRBV6-1, the J gene TRBJ1-2; D remains unclear. CDR1 MNHNS and CDR2 SASEGT come from the germline V gene. V gave up 4 bases and J gave up 8 bases, with 11 bases separating them. The CDR3 has 12 residues. CDR3 protein: CASSGSSGGYTF. The CDR3 DNA reads as TGTGCCAGCAGTGGGAGCAGTGGAGGCTACACCTTC.

This clone has only one observation. The chain employs TRBV19 and TRBJ1-2; 7 positions agree with TRBD1. CDR1 is LNHDA, CDR2 SQIVND, per germline (reference sequence). The CDR3 is made up of 14 amino acids. V trimming: 5 bases; J trimming: 6 bases; junction bases outside the gene matches: 9. The chain's CDR3 is CASSAPTGWNGYTF. The CDR3 DNA sequence: TGTGCCAGTAGTGCCCCGACAGGGTGGAATGGCTACACCTTC.

The CDR3 reads CASSKQGRWANEQYF. CDR3 coding DNA: TGTGCCAGCAGCAAACAGGGAAGGTGGGCTAACGAGCAGTACTTC. The rearrangement uses TRBV7-2 and TRBJ2-7; D possibly corresponds to TRBD1 (6 bases). This CDR3 spans 15 amino acids. Germline CDR1 SGHTA, CDR2 FQGNSA. V lost 5 bases to trimming and J lost 5 bases, with 19 bases between them.

The rearrangement joins TRBV5-1 to TRBJ1-1; possibly TRBD1 for D (5 bases). The CDR3 has 13 amino acids. Trimming took 2 bases from V and 1 from J, leaving 6 bases between them. Germline V gives CDR1 SGHRS, CDR2 YFSETQ. The CDR3 region is CASSFGQNTEAFF. The CDR3 DNA reads TGCGCCAGCAGCTTCGGACAGAACACTGAAGCTTTCTTT.

This chain uses TRBV19 with TRBJ1-4; a possible D gene is TRBD1 (6 bases). Germline V gene sequence: CDR1 LNHDA, CDR2 SQIVND (reference sequence). V dropped 0 bases and J dropped 4 bases, with 9 bases sitting between them. This CDR3 region has 15 residues. The CDR3: CASSIDRDINEKLFF. In DNA form, the CDR3 reads TGTGCCAGTAGTATAGATCGGGACATTAATGAAAAACTGTTTTTT.

This chain's CDR3 is CASSLGLAGGNEQFF. The CDR3, as DNA: TGTGCCAGCAGCTTAGGGCTAGCGGGGGGGAATGAGCAGTTCTTC. This rearrangement joins TRBV11-2 to TRBJ2-1, with 12 bases that match TRBD2. The CDR3 extends over 15 amino acids. Germline V gene data show CDR1 as SGHAT and CDR2 as FQNNGV. The ends lost 1 base at V and 7 bases at J; junction bases unmatched: 2. The entire variable domain, with the rest obtained from reference TRBV11-2 and TRBJ2-1, is as follows: EAGVAQSPRYKIIEKRQSVAFWCNPISGHATLYWYQQILGQGPKLLIQFQNNGVVDDSQLPKDRFSAERLKGVDSTLKIQPAKLEDSAVYLCASSLGLAGGNEQFFGPGTRLTVL.

This clone has more than one count but fewer than ten. The V and J genes are TRBV7-8 and TRBJ2-7; perhaps TRBD2 as D (6 bases). The CDR3 spans 13 residues. Deletions cut 4 bases from V and 2 bases from J, with 9 bases between. CDR1 SGHVS and CDR2 FQNEAQ come from the germline V gene. The CDR3 nucleotides are TGTGCCAGCAGCTCGGGACTGCCCTACGAGCAGTACTTC. Residues: CASSSGLPYEQYF.

The chain is built from TRBV7-9 and TRBJ2-3, with 8 bases aligning to TRBD2. This CDR3 is built from 15 residues. The V gene end was trimmed by 1 base and the J gene end by 3 bases; junction bases not matched to a gene: 3. Germline lookup yields CDR1 SEHNR and CDR2 FQNEAQ (reference sequence). The DNA for the CDR3 is TGTGCCAGCAGCTTAGTGGCGGGGGGAACAGATACGCAGTATTTT. Protein product: CASSLVAGGTDTQYF. The full variable domain, its missing parts supplied by reference TRBV7-9 and TRBJ2-3, is DTGVSQNPRHKITKRGQNVTFRCDPISEHNRLYWYRQTLGQGPEFLTYFQNEAQLEKSRLLSDRFSAERPKGSFSTLEIQRTEQGDSAMYLCASSLVAGGTDTQYFGPGTRLTVL.

V and J are TRBV30 and TRBJ2-5, with 7 bases fitting TRBD1. Germline trimming cut 2 bases from V and 0 bases from J; bases unmatched to any gene: 3. Germline lookup yields CDR1 GTSNPN and CDR2 SVGIG (reference sequence). The CDR3 length is 14 residues. CDR3 nucleotide sequence: TGTGCCTGGAGTCCGGGACAGAACCAAGAGACCCAGTACTTC. This encodes CAWSPGQNQETQYF.

This sequence joins TRBV2 and TRBJ1-5; D possibly corresponds to TRBD1 (5 bases). Trimming left V 4 bases short and J 5 bases short, with 9 bases between. The CDR3 has 13 amino acids. CDR1 is SNHLY, CDR2 FYNNEI, per germline. CDR3 region: CASSGDGYQPQHF. CDR3 bases: TGTGCCAGCAGTGGGGACGGGTATCAGCCCCAGCATTTT. The entire variable domain, with the rest obtained from reference TRBV2 and TRBJ1-5, is as follows: EPEVTQTPSHQVTQMGQEVILRCVPISNHLYFYWYRQILGQKVEFLVSFYNNEISEKSEIFDDQFSVERPDGSNFTLKIRSTKLEDSAMYFCASSGDGYQPQHFGDGTRLSIL.